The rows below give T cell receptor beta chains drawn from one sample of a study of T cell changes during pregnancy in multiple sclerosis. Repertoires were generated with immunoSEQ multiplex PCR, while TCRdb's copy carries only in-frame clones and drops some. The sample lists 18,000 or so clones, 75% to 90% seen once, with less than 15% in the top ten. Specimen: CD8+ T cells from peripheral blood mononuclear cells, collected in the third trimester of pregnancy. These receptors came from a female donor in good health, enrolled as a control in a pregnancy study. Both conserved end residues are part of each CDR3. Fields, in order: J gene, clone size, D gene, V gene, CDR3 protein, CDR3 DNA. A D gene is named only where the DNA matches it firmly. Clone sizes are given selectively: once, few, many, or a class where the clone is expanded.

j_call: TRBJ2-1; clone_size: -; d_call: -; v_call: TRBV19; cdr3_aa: CASSALEGIYNEQFF; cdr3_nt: TGTGCCAGTAGTGCCTTGGAGGGTATATACAATGAGCAGTTCTTC
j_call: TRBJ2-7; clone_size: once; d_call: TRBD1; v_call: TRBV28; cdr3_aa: CASSSRRGFIHEQYF; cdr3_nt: TGTGCCAGCAGTTCCCGCAGGGGGTTCATCCACGAGCAGTACTTC
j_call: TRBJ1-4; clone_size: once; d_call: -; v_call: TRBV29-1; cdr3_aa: CSVEGEGGEKLFF; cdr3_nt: TGCAGCGTTGAGGGGGAGGGAGGGGAAAAACTGTTTTTT
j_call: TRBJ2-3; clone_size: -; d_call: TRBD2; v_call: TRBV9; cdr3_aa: CASSQSGLALDTQYF; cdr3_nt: TGTGCCAGCAGCCAATCGGGACTAGCGCTCGATACGCAGTATTTT
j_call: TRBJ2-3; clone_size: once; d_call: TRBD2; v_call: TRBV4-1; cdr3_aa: CASAALAGAPDTQYF; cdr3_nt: TGCGCCAGCGCCGCACTAGCGGGAGCCCCAGATACGCAGTATTTT
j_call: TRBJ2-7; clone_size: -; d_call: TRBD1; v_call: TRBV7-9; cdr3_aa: CASSQGQVTYEQYF; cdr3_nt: TGTGCCAGCAGCCAGGGACAGGTTACCTACGAGCAGTACTTC
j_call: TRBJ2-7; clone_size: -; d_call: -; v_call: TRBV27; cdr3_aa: CASSLRGYEQYF; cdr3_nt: TGTGCCAGCAGTTTAAGAGGGTACGAGCAGTACTTC
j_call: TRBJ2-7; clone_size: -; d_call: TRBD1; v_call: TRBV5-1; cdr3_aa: CASSTGQGSYEQYF; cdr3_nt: TGCGCCAGCAGCACGGGACAGGGTAGCTACGAGCAGTACTTC
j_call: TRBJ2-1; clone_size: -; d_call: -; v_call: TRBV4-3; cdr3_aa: CASSLTDNEQFF; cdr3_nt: TGCGCCAGCAGCCTGACAGACAATGAGCAGTTCTTC
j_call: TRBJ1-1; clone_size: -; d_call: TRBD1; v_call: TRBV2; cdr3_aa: CASSGQGWDGGEAFF; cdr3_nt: TGTGCCAGCTCCGGACAGGGGTGGGATGGGGGTGAAGCTTTCTTT
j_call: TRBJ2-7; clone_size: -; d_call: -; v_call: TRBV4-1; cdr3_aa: CASSQDVVGLPTEQYF; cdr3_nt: TGCGCCAGCAGCCAAGATGTTGTCGGTCTGCCGACAGAGCAGTACTTC
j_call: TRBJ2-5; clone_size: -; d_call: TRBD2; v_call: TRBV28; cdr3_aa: CASSLPHGLAAQETQYF; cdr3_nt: TGTGCCAGCAGTTTACCCCATGGACTAGCGGCCCAAGAGACCCAGTACTTC
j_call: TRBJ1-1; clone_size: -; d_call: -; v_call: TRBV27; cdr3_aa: CASSSTGWDFGEAFF; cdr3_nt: TGTGCCAGCAGCTCCACGGGATGGGACTTTGGTGAAGCTTTCTTT
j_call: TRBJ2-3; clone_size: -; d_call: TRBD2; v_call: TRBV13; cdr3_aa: CASSPQPGLAGSTDTQYF; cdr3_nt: TGTGCCAGCAGTCCCCAACCGGGACTAGCGGGGAGCACAGATACGCAGTATTTT
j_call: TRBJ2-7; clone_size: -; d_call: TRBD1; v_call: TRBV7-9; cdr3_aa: CASGAGTGAYEQYF; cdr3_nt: TGTGCCAGCGGTGCCGGGACAGGGGCCTACGAGCAGTACTTC
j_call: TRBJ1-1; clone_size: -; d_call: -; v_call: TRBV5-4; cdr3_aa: CASSLPQGNTEAFF; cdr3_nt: TGTGCCAGCAGTCTGCCACAGGGGAACACTGAAGCTTTCTTT
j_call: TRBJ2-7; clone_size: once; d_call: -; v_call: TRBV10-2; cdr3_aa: CASSEGLATYEQYF; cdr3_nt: TGCGCCAGCAGTGAGGGGCTAGCGACCTACGAGCAGTACTTC
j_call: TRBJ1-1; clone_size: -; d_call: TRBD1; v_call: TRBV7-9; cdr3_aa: CASSLGTGIMNTEAFF; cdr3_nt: TGTGCCAGCAGCCTCGGGACAGGTATTATGAACACTGAAGCTTTCTTT
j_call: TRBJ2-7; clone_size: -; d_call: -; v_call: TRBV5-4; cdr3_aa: CASSLFGGAGTYEQYF; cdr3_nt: TGTGCCAGCAGCTTGTTTGGGGGCGCTGGAACCTACGAGCAGTACTTC
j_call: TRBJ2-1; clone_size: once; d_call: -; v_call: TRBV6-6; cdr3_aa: CASSYSKEGVSEQFF; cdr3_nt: TGTGCCAGCAGTTACTCGAAGGAAGGAGTGAGTGAGCAGTTCTTC
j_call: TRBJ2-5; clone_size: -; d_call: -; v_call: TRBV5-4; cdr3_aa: CASSLGGAQETQYF; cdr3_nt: TGTGCCAGCAGCTTGGGTGGGGCCCAAGAGACCCAGTACTTC
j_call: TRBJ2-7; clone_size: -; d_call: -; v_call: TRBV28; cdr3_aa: CASSLPGSGDEQYF; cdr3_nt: TGTGCCAGCAGTTTACCTGGTTCAGGGGACGAGCAGTACTTC
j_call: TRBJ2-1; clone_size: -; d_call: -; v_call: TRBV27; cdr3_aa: CASTLGAGNEQFF; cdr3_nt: TGTGCCAGCACCCTTGGGGCAGGGAATGAGCAGTTCTTC
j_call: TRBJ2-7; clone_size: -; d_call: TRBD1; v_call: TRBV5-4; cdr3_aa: CASSLGTGPPYEQYF; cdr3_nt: TGTGCCAGCAGCTTGGGGACAGGGCCCCCCTACGAGCAGTACTTC
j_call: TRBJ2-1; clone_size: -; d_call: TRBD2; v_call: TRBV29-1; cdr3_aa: CSVDPSAGGRNEQFF; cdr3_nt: TGCAGCGTTGATCCAAGTGCGGGAGGCCGAAATGAGCAGTTCTTC
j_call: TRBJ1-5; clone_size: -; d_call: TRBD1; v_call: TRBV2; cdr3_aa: CASSGRTGQGDQPQHF; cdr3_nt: TGTGCCAGCAGTGGCAGGACAGGACAGGGGGATCAGCCCCAGCATTTT
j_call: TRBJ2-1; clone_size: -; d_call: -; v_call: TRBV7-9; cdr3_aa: CASRSGRNEQFF; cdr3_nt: TGTGCCAGCAGATCAGGGCGCAATGAGCAGTTCTTC
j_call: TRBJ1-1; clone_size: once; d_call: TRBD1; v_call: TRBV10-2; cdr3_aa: CASRDRGTEAFF; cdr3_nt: TGCGCCAGCAGGGACAGGGGAACTGAAGCTTTCTTT
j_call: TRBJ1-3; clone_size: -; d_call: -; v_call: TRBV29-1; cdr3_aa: CSVALDSSSGNTIYF; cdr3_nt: TGCAGCGTCGCTCTGGACAGTTCCTCTGGAAACACCATATATTTT
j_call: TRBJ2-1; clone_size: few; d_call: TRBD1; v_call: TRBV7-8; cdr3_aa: CASSLGDRGSYNEQFF; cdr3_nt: TGTGCCAGCAGCTTAGGGGACAGGGGCTCCTACAATGAGCAGTTCTTC
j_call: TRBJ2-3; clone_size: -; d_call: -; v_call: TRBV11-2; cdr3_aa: CASSPRLDTQYF; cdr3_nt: TGTGCCAGCAGCCCCCGGTTGGATACGCAGTATTTT
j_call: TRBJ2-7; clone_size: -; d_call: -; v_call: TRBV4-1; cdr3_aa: CASSLQEFSYEQYF; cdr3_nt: TGCGCCAGCAGCCTACAGGAGTTCTCCTACGAGCAGTACTTC
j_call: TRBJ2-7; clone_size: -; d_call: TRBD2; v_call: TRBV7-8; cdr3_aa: CASRTGLAGSYEQYF; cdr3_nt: TGTGCCAGCAGAACCGGACTAGCGGGCTCCTACGAGCAGTACTTC
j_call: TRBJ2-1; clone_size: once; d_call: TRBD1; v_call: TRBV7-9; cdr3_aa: CASGGQARSYNEQFF; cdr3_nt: TGTGCCAGCGGGGGACAGGCCCGCTCCTACAATGAGCAGTTCTTC
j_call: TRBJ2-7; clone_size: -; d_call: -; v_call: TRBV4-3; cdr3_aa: CASSHISGGPLPQQYF; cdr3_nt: TGCGCCAGCAGCCACATCTCCGGGGGGCCCCTCCCCCAGCAGTACTTC
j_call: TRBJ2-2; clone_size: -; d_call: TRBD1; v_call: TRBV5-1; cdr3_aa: CASSPGDSAGELFF; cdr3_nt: TGCGCCAGCAGCCCAGGGGACAGTGCCGGGGAGCTGTTTTTT
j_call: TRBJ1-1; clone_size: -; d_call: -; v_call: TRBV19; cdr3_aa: CASSMIKEMNTEAFF; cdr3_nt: TGTGCCAGTAGTATGATAAAGGAGATGAACACTGAAGCTTTCTTT
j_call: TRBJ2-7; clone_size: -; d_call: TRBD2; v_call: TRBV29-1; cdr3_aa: CSVEEGGWGEQYF; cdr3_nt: TGCAGCGTTGAAGAGGGAGGGTGGGGCGAGCAGTACTTC
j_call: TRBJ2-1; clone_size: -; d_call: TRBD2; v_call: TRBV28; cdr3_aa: CASQGGSSYNEQFF; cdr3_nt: TGTGCCAGCCAGGGCGGGAGCTCCTACAATGAGCAGTTCTTC
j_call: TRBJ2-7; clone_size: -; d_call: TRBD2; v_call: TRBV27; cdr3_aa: CASSLSSGVLSYEQYF; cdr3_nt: TGTGCCAGCAGTTTATCTAGCGGGGTCTTATCCTACGAGCAGTACTTC
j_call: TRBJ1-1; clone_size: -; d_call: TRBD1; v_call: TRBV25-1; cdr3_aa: CATRPTGVNTEAFF; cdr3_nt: TGTGCCACCCGACCTACAGGGGTGAACACTGAAGCTTTCTTT
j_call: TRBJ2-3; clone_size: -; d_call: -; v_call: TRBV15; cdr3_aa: CATQGKGTDTQYF; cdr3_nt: TGTGCCACACAGGGTAAGGGCACAGATACGCAGTATTTT
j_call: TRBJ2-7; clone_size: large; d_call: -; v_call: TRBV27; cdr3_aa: CASSLTASSYEQYF; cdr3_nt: TGTGCCAGCAGTTTAACAGCCAGCTCCTACGAGCAGTACTTC
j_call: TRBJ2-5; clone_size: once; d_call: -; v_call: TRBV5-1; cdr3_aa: CASSLETGAGETQYF; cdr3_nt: TGCGCCAGCAGCTTGGAAACAGGCGCAGGGGAGACCCAGTACTTC
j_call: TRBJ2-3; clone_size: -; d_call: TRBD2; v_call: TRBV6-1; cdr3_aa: CASSVTSGSTDTQYF; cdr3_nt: TGTGCCAGCAGTGTAACTAGCGGTAGCACAGATACGCAGTATTTT
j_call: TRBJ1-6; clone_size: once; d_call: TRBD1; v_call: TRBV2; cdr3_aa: CASSPHTGGGSPLHF; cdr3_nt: TGTGCCAGCAGTCCCCACACAGGGGGCGGTTCACCCCTCCACTTT
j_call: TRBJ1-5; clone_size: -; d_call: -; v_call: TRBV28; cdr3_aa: CASSPAGSPYSNQPQHF; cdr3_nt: TGTGCCAGCAGTCCGGCGGGCAGTCCTTATAGCAATCAGCCCCAGCATTTT
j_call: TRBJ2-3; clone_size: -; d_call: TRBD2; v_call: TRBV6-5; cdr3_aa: CASSYTSGSSADTQYF; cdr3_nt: TGTGCCAGCAGTTACACTAGCGGGAGTAGCGCAGATACGCAGTATTTT
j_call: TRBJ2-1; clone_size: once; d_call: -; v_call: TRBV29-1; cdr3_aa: CSVAGQYNEQFF; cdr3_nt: TGCAGCGTTGCAGGGCAGTACAATGAGCAGTTCTTC
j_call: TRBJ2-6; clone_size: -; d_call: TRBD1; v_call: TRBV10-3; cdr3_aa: CAISETGGTGANVLTF; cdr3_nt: TGTGCCATCAGTGAGACAGGGGGCACTGGGGCCAACGTCCTGACTTTC
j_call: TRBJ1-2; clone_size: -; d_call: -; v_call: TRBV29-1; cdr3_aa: CSVETGGYTF; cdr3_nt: TGCAGCGTGGAGACGGGGGGCTACACCTTC
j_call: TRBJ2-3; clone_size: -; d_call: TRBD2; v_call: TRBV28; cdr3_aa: CASSQGLAPDTQYF; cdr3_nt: TGTGCCAGCAGTCAGGGACTAGCGCCAGATACGCAGTATTTT
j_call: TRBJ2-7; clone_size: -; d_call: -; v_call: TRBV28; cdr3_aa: CASSPTGLSSYEQYF; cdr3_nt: TGTGCCAGCAGCCCGACAGGCCTAAGCTCCTACGAGCAGTACTTC